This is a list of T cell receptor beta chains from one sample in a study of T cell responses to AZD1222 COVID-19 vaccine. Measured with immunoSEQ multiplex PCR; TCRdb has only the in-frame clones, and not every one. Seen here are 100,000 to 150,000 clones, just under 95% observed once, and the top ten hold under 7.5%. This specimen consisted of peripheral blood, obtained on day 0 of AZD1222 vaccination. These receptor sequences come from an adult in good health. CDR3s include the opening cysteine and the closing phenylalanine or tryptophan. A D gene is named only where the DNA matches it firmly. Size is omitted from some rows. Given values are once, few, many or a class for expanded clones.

DNA: TGCGCCAGCGATCCCCGTGGGGGGCATGACGAGCAGTACTTC
CDR3: CASDPRGGHDEQYF
J: TRBJ2-7
V: TRBV10-1
size: NA
D: NA

DNA: TGTGCCAGCAGTGAAGTGGACCTAGCCAAAAACATTCAGTACTTC
CDR3: CASSEVDLAKNIQYF
J: TRBJ2-4
V: TRBV6-1
size: NA
D: NA

DNA: TGTGCCAGCAGCGACAGCCCGAACACTGAAGCTTTCTTT
CDR3: CASSDSPNTEAFF
J: TRBJ1-1
V: TRBV9
size: NA
D: NA

DNA: TGTGCCAGCTCACCCCGGGACAGGGGAAATGGAAACACCATATATTTT
CDR3: CASSPRDRGNGNTIYF
J: TRBJ1-3
V: TRBV18
size: NA
D: TRBD1

DNA: TGTGCCAGCAGTTGGACAGGGGGGGTGGAGCAGTACTTC
CDR3: CASSWTGGVEQYF
J: TRBJ2-7
V: TRBV12-3/TRBV12-4
size: NA
D: TRBD1

DNA: TGTGCCAGCAGTGACAGGGACACCGGGGAGCTGTTTTTT
CDR3: CASSDRDTGELFF
J: TRBJ2-2
V: TRBV6-4
size: few
D: NA

DNA: TGTGCCAGCAGTTACGGGACAGCCGGGTATGGCTACACCTTC
CDR3: CASSYGTAGYGYTF
J: TRBJ1-2
V: TRBV6-5
size: NA
D: TRBD1

DNA: TGTGCCAGCAGTCATCAGGGCAATCAGCCCCAGCATTTT
CDR3: CASSHQGNQPQHF
J: TRBJ1-5
V: TRBV6-5
size: NA
D: NA

DNA: TGTGCCAGCCCACGTGACAGGGCGAACTATGGCTACACCTTC
CDR3: CASPRDRANYGYTF
J: TRBJ1-2
V: TRBV27
size: NA
D: TRBD1

DNA: TGTGCCATCAGTGAGTCACCAGGGGGCTTCTCCTACGAGCAGTACTTC
CDR3: CAISESPGGFSYEQYF
J: TRBJ2-7
V: TRBV10-3
size: NA
D: TRBD1

DNA: TGCAGCGTTGTAGTAGGGGGTGAGCAGCCCCAGCATTTT
CDR3: CSVVVGGEQPQHF
J: TRBJ1-5
V: TRBV29-1
size: NA
D: NA

DNA: TGTGCCTGGAGCATCGGACAGGGGGCCTATGGCTACACCTTC
CDR3: CAWSIGQGAYGYTF
J: TRBJ1-2
V: TRBV30
size: NA
D: TRBD1

DNA: TGTGCCAGCTCACCACCCACCCACGGCACAGATACGCAGTATTTT
CDR3: CASSPPTHGTDTQYF
J: TRBJ2-3
V: TRBV18
size: once
D: NA

DNA: TGTGCCAGCAGTTACGCGAACGTGAACACTGAAGCTTTCTTT
CDR3: CASSYANVNTEAFF
J: TRBJ1-1
V: TRBV6-5
size: NA
D: NA

DNA: TGTGCCAGCAGCTCCAACCCTAGGGCTAGCGGGAGTTTGGCGAGCTCCTACAATGAGCAGTTCTTC
CDR3: CASSSNPRASGSLASSYNEQFF
J: TRBJ2-1
V: TRBV9
size: NA
D: TRBD2

DNA: TGTGCCAGCAGTTCCGAGGGGGCCGGGTTCTACTACACCTTC
CDR3: CASSSEGAGFYYTF
J: TRBJ1-2
V: TRBV6-5
size: NA
D: TRBD1

DNA: TGTGCCAGCAAGTTTGGCAGGGAAAACTATGGCTACACCTTC
CDR3: CASKFGRENYGYTF
J: TRBJ1-2
V: TRBV27
size: NA
D: NA

DNA: TGCGCCAGCAGCTTCGACAGGGTAGGCGCTTTCTTT
CDR3: CASSFDRVGAFF
J: TRBJ1-1
V: TRBV5-1
size: NA
D: TRBD1

DNA: TGCAGCGTTGCCAGACAGCCCGGGAATGAAAAACTGTTTTTT
CDR3: CSVARQPGNEKLFF
J: TRBJ1-4
V: TRBV29-1
size: NA
D: NA

DNA: TGTGCCACCAGCCTTGACAGGGACAATCAGCCCCAGCATTTT
CDR3: CATSLDRDNQPQHF
J: TRBJ1-5
V: TRBV15
size: NA
D: TRBD1

DNA: TGTGCCAGCTCACCAGCGGCAGGGGCAACCGGGGAGCTGTTTTTT
CDR3: CASSPAAGATGELFF
J: TRBJ2-2
V: TRBV18
size: NA
D: NA

DNA: TGCGCCAGCAGCCAACAGGGTCTGGCTGAAGCTTTCTTT
CDR3: CASSQQGLAEAFF
J: TRBJ1-1
V: TRBV4-1
size: NA
D: NA

DNA: TGCGCCAGCAGCCAGGTACAATCCGGGTTGTCCTACGAGCAGTACTTC
CDR3: CASSQVQSGLSYEQYF
J: TRBJ2-7
V: TRBV4-1
size: NA
D: NA

DNA: TGTGCCAGCAGTGAAGACGTAGGAGGGATAAATGGCTACACCTTC
CDR3: CASSEDVGGINGYTF
J: TRBJ1-2
V: TRBV6-1
size: NA
D: NA

DNA: TGCGCCAGCAGCCAAGACCCGGGCGGGGGCTATGGCTACACCTTC
CDR3: CASSQDPGGGYGYTF
J: TRBJ1-2
V: TRBV4-3
size: NA
D: NA

DNA: TGCGCCAGCAGCTTGGGAGGGGTCGCAGATACGCAGTATTTT
CDR3: CASSLGGVADTQYF
J: TRBJ2-3
V: TRBV5-1
size: NA
D: NA

DNA: TGTGCCAGTAGTAAGGACAGGGGGCGCGTGAACACTGAAGCTTTCTTT
CDR3: CASSKDRGRVNTEAFF
J: TRBJ1-1
V: TRBV19
size: NA
D: TRBD1

DNA: TGTGCCAGCAGCAAGGGACAGATAAGCTCCTACGAGCAGTACTTC
CDR3: CASSKGQISSYEQYF
J: TRBJ2-7
V: TRBV7-9
size: NA
D: TRBD1

DNA: TGTGCCTGGAGTGTGGCGGGGAGGGCCAAAAACATTCAGTACTTC
CDR3: CAWSVAGRAKNIQYF
J: TRBJ2-4
V: TRBV30
size: few
D: NA

DNA: TGTGCCAGCAGGACCGGACTAGCCCTACTCTACGAGCAGTACTTC
CDR3: CASRTGLALLYEQYF
J: TRBJ2-7
V: TRBV27
size: once
D: TRBD2

DNA: TGTGCCAGCACCCTCGGGGGTCGGGGGGAGCTGTTTTTT
CDR3: CASTLGGRGELFF
J: TRBJ2-2
V: TRBV7-9
size: NA
D: NA

DNA: TGTGCCAGTAGTATAGACACGGCATGGTATGGCTACACCTTC
CDR3: CASSIDTAWYGYTF
J: TRBJ1-2
V: TRBV19
size: NA
D: NA

DNA: TGTGCCAGCAGCTTGGGTTTAAGCGGGGAGCTGTTTTTT
CDR3: CASSLGLSGELFF
J: TRBJ2-2
V: TRBV7-3
size: NA
D: NA

DNA: TGTGCCAGCAGCTCCAGGCCAGACTTAGTGGCAGATACGCAGTATTTT
CDR3: CASSSRPDLVADTQYF
J: TRBJ2-3
V: TRBV7-9
size: NA
D: NA

DNA: TGTGCCAGCAGCTTAATCAGGGGGACCGGGGAGCTGTTTTTT
CDR3: CASSLIRGTGELFF
J: TRBJ2-2
V: TRBV7-2
size: NA
D: TRBD1

DNA: TGTGCCAGCAGTGGCCCCCGGCAGGGATACTATAATTCACCCCTCCACTTT
CDR3: CASSGPRQGYYNSPLHF
J: TRBJ1-6
V: TRBV25-1
size: NA
D: NA

DNA: TGCGCCAGCTCCCCCTCGCCATCAGTACTCACAGATACGCAGTATTTT
CDR3: CASSPSPSVLTDTQYF
J: TRBJ2-3
V: TRBV5-1
size: NA
D: NA

DNA: TGTGCCAGTAGTAGGGGGAGACAGCTGAACACTGAAGCTTTCTTT
CDR3: CASSRGRQLNTEAFF
J: TRBJ1-1
V: TRBV19
size: NA
D: NA

DNA: TGTGCCAGCAGTTACTCGCGGGGGGGGAACACTGAAGCTTTCTTT
CDR3: CASSYSRGGNTEAFF
J: TRBJ1-1
V: TRBV6-5
size: NA
D: NA

DNA: TGTGCCAGCAGTGACTCCCACCGCTCCGATGAGCAGTTCTTC
CDR3: CASSDSHRSDEQFF
J: TRBJ2-1
V: TRBV2
size: NA
D: NA

DNA: TGCGCCAGCAGCTTGGTAGCAGGGGAGGAGCCCCAGCATTTT
CDR3: CASSLVAGEEPQHF
J: TRBJ1-5
V: TRBV5-1
size: NA
D: NA

DNA: TGTGCCAGCAGCTTAGGACAGTGGAACACTGAAGCTTTCTTT
CDR3: CASSLGQWNTEAFF
J: TRBJ1-1
V: TRBV7-2
size: NA
D: NA